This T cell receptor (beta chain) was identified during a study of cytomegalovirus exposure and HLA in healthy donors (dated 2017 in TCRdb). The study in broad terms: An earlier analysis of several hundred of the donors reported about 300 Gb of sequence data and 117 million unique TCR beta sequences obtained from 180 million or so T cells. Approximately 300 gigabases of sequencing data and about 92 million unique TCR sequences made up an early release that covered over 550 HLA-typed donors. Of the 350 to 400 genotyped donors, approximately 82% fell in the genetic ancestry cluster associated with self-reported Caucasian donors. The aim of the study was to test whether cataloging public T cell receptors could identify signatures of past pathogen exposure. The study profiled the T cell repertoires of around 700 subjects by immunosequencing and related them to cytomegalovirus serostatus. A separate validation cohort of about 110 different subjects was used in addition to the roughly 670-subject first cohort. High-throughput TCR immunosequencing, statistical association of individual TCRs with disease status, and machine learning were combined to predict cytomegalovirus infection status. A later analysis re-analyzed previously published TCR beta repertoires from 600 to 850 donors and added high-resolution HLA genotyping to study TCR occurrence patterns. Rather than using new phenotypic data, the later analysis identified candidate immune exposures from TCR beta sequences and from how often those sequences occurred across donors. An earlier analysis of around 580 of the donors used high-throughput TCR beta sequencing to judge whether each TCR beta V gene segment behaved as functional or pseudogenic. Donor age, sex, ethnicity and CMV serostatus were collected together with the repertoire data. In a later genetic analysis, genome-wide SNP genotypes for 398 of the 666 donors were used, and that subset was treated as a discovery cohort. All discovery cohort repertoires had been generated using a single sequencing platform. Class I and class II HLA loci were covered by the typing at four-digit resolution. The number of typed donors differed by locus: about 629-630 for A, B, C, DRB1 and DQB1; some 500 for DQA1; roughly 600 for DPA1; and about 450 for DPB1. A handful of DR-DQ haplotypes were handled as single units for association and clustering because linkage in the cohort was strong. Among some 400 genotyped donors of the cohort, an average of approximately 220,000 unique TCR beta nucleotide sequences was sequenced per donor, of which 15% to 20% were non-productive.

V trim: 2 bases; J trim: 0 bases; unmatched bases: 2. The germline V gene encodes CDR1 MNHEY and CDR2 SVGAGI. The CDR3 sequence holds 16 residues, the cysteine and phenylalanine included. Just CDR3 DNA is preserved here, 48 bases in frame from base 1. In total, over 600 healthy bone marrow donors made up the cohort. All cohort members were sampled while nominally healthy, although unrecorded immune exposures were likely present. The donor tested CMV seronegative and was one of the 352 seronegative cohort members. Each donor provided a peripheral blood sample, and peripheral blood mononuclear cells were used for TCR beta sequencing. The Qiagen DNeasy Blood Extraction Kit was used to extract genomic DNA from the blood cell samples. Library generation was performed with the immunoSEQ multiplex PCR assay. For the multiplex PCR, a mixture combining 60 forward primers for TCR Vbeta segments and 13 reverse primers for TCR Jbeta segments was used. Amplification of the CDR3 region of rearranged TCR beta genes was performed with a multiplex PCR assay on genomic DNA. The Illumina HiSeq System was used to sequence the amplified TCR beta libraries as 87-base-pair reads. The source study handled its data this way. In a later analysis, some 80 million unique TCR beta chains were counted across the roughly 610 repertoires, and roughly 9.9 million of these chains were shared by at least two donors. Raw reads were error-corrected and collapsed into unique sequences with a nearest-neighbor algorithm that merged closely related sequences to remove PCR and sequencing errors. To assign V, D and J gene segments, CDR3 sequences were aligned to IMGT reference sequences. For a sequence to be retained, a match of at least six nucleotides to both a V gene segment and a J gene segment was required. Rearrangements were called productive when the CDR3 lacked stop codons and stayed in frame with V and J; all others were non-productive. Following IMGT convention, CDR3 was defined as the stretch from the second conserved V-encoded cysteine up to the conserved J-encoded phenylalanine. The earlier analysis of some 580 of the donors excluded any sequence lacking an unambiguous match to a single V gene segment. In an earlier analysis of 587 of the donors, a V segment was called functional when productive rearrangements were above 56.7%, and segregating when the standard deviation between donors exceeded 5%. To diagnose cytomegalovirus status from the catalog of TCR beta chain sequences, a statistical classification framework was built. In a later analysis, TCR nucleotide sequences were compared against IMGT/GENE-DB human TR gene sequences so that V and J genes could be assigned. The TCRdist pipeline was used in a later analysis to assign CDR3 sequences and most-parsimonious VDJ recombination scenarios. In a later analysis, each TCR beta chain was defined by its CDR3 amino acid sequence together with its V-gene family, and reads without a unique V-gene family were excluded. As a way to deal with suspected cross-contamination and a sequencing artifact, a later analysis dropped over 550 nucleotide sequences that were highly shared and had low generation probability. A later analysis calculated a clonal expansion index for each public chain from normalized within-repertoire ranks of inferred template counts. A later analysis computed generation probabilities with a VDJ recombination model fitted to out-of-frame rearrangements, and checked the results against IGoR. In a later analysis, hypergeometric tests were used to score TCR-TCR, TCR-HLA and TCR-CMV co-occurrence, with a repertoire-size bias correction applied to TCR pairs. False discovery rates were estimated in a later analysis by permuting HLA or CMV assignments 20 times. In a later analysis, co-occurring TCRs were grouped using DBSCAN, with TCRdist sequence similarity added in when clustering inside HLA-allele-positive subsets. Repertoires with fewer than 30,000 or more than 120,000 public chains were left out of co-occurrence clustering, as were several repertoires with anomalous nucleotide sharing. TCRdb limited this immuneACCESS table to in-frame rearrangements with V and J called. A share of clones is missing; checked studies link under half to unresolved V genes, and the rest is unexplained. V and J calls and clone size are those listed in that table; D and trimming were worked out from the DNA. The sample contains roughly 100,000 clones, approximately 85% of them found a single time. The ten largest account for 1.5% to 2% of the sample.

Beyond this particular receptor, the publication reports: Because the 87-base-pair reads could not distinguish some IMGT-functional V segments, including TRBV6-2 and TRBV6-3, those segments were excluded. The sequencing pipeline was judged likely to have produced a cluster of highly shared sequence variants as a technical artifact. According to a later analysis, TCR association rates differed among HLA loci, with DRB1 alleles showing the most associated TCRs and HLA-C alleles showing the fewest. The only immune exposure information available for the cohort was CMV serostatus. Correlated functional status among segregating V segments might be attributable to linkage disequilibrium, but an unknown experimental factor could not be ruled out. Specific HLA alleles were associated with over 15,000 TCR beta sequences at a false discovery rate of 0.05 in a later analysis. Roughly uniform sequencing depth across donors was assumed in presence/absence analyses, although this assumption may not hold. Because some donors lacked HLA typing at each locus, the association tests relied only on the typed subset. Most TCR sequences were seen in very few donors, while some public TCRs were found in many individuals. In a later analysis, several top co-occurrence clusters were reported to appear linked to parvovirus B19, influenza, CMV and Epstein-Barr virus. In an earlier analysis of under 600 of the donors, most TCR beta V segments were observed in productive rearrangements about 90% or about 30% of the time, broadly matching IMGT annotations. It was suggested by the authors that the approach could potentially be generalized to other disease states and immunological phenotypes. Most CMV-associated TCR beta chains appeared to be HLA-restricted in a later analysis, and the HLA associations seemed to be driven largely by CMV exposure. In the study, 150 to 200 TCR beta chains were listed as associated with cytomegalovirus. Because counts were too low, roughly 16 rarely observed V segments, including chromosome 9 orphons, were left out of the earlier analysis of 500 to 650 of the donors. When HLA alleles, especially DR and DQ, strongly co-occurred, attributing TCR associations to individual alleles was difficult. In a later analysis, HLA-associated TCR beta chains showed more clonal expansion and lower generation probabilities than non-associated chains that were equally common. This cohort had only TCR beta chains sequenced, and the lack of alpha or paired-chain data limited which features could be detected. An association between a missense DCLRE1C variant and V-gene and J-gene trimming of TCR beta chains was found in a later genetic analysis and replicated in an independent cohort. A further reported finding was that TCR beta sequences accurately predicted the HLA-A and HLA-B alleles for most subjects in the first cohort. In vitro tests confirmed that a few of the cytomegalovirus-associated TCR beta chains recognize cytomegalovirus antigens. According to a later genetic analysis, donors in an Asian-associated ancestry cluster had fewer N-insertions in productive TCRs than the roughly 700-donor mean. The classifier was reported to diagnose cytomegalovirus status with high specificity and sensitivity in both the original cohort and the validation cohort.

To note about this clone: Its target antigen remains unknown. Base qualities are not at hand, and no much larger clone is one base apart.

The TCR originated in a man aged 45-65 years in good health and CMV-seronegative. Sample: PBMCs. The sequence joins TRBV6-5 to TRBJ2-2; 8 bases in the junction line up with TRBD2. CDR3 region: CASSYGRGANTGELFF. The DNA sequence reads TGTGCCAGCAGTTACGGGCGGGGGGCGAACACCGGGGAGCTGTTTTTT.